This section outlines one TCR beta chain sequence together with its context. The ends were cut back, 5 bases at V and 6 bases at J, with 20 bases in the middle. From germline, CDR1 is SGHAT and CDR2 FQDESV (reference sequence). The CDR3 sequence is 15 residues long. The data belong to a study of blood T cell repertoires in COVID-19. On the study more broadly: Before being deemed recovered, Cohort 3 donors had two negative PCRs, clearance, or symptom resolution.

Those enrolled, adults aged about 18 to 89 years, came from fewer than 25 US areas. Assignment of participants to cohorts was predicated upon participant-reported clinical history. The protocol was immunoSEQ multiplex PCR, while the TCRdb copy is restricted to in-frame clones and leaves out a portion. The table includes hundreds of thousands of clones, 85% to 90% detected once. The V and J genes are TRBV11-1 and TRBJ2-7; weak D call: TRBD2 (5 bases). This clonotype was obtained from a woman in her forties or fifties in a cohort exposed to, infected with or recovered from COVID-19 (not recorded which). The sequencing input was PBMCs or T cells enriched from blood (not recorded which). CDR3 loop: CASSHDRRAYGEQYF. CDR3 coding DNA: TGTGCCAGCAGCCATGACCGGCGGGCGTATGGCGAGCAGTACTTC. Based on the CDR3 plus reference TRBV11-1 and TRBJ2-7, the full variable domain is EAEVAQSPRYKITEKSQAVAFWCDPISGHATLYWYRQILGQGPELLVQFQDESVVDDSQLPKDRFSAERLKGVDSTLKIQPAELGDSAMYLCASSHDRRAYGEQYFGPGTRLTVT.